One T cell receptor (beta chain) is described in this entry. Germline CDR1 SEHNR, CDR2 FQNEAQ (reference sequence). The trim removed 3 bases at V and 2 bases at J, leaving 5 bases unmatched. This CDR3 is built from 16 residues. The source of the sample is a study of blood T cell repertoires in COVID-19. Data came from immunoSEQ multiplex PCR; TCRdb stores just in-frame clones and leaves some out. The table has some 250,000 clones, roughly 86% seen once. Sample: PBMCs or T cells enriched from blood (not recorded which). The TCR comes from a woman in her 30s with acute COVID-19. The chain carries TRBV7-9 and TRBJ2-3; 10 nucleotides agree with TRBD2. Here the CDR3 reads CASSFSAGGPTDTQYF. In DNA form, the CDR3 reads TGTGCCAGCAGCTTTTCAGCGGGGGGGCCCACAGATACGCAGTATTTT. Full variable domain (rest looked up from reference TRBV7-9 and TRBJ2-3): DTGVSQNPRHKITKRGQNVTFRCDPISEHNRLYWYRQTLGQGPEFLTYFQNEAQLEKSRLLSDRFSAERPKGSFSTLEIQRTEQGDSAMYLCASSFSAGGPTDTQYFGPGTRLTVL.